This TCR beta chain was sequenced in a study of blood T cell repertoires in COVID-19. As processed by the authors: Using reference gene primer amplification, nucleated cell counts were estimated. Data came from immunoSEQ multiplex PCR; TCRdb stores just in-frame clones and leaves some out. V and J calls and clone size follow that table, whereas D and trimming were derived from the DNA. The sample has around 360,000 clones, about 87% seen once. Germline CDR1 reads KGHDR; CDR2 reads SFDVKD. The CDR3 is 14 amino acids. V dropped 4 bases and J dropped 2 bases, with 10 bases sitting between them. This clonotype was obtained from a man between 35 and 55 years old in a cohort exposed to, infected with or recovered from COVID-19 (not recorded which). The chain uses TRBV24-1 and TRBJ1-2; D remains ambiguous. The sequencing sample was made of PBMCs or T cells enriched from blood (not recorded which). Here the CDR3 DNA reads TGTGCCACCAGTGAATCACAAGTAAACTATGGCTACACCTTC. It is translated as CATSESQVNYGYTF.